Following are 28 T cell receptor beta chains from one sample sequenced in a study of T-cell memory formation after mild COVID-19. One entry per CDR3 protein results from TCRdb running MiXCR on the 5' RACE reads. Of fewer than 200,000 distinct CDR3 sequences listed, 20% to 25% are singletons. Sequencing was performed on PBMCs or a T cell subset sorted from them (not recorded which). The receptors here all came from an adult woman who had mild COVID-19 (a few samples of this study predate the infection). Cell type and time point are not known.

This chain links TRBV7-9 with TRBJ2-5, with D unclear. Germline CDR1 is SEHNR and CDR2 is FQNEAQ (reference sequence). This CDR3 is 15 amino acids long. V lost 4 bases, J lost 5 bases, and 17 bases lay in between. The CDR3 nucleotides read TGTGCCAGCAGCTCAGACTCTCATGGTGGGGAGACCCAGTACTTC. Protein product: CASSSDSHGGETQYF. The full variable domain, its missing parts supplied by reference TRBV7-9 and TRBJ2-5, is DTGVSQNPRHKITKRGQNVTFRCDPISEHNRLYWYRQTLGQGPEFLTYFQNEAQLEKSRLLSDRFSAERPKGSFSTLEIQRTEQGDSAMYLCASSSDSHGGETQYFGPGTRLLVL.

The chain combines TRBV6-5 with TRBJ2-3; TRBD1 matches at 8 bases. The germline V gene has CDR1 MNHEY and CDR2 SVGAGI. The CDR3 extends over 15 amino acids. V lost 0 bases and J lost 4; bases outside the gene matches: 3. Here the CDR3 DNA reads TGTGCCAGCAGTTACTCGAACAGGGGGTCAGATACGCAGTATTTT. Residues: CASSYSNRGSDTQYF.

This clonotype was detected a few times. V is TRBV7-6 and J is TRBJ2-7, with D tentatively TRBD1 (6 bases). CDR1 and CDR2 (germline): SGHVS, FNYEAQ. The CDR3 has 13 amino acids. V lost 5 bases to trimming and J lost 3 bases, with 11 bases between them. This CDR3 is CASSPRDNYEQYF. CDR3 DNA: TGTGCCAGCAGCCCCCGGGACAACTACGAGCAGTACTTC.

This rearrangement joins TRBV2 to TRBJ1-1, with TRBD1 matching 9 bases. Germline V CDR1 and CDR2: SNHLY, FYNNEI. V was clipped by 8 bases and J by 3 bases; unmatched bases: 4. This CDR3 is 13 amino acids long. The CDR3: CASGDRADTEAFF. CDR3 in DNA: TGTGCCAGCGGGGACAGGGCGGACACTGAAGCTTTCTTT.

The gene calls are TRBV5-6 and TRBJ1-1; D is unresolved. V was pared by 0 bases and J by 4 bases, with 13 bases between. The length of the CDR3 is 15 residues. Germline-derived CDR1 and CDR2 are SGHDT and YYEEEE. Written as DNA, the CDR3 is TGTGCCAGCAGCTTGGGCAGTCCTATTTCCACTGAAGCTTTCTTT. This encodes CASSLGSPISTEAFF.

The V gene is TRBV12-3 or TRBV12-4, the J gene TRBJ2-1; perhaps D is TRBD1 or TRBD2 (5 bases each). Trimming shortened V by 8 bases and J by 5 bases, and 16 bases separated the two germline ends. This CDR3 has 14 residues. The CDR3 DNA reads TGTGCCAGCCTAGGGACCGGTGGGGACAATGAGCAGTTCTTC. Amino acid sequence: CASLGTGGDNEQFF.

The V gene is TRBV4-1, the J gene TRBJ2-2; 9 bases fit TRBD1. Germline CDR1 MGHRA, CDR2 YSYEKL. CDR3 size: 16 residues. The J segment lost 4 bases and the V segment lost 4 bases, leaving 7 bases of the junction unmatched. CDR3: CASSRWGTGRTGELFF. As DNA, the CDR3 is TGCGCCAGCAGCCGGTGGGGGACAGGGCGCACCGGGGAGCTGTTTTTT.

The J gene is TRBJ2-5, the V gene TRBV7-9; a weak D match, TRBD2 (6 bases). V lost 6 bases, J lost 7 bases, and 21 bases lay in between. CDR3 length: 15 amino acids. The germline V gene encodes CDR1 SEHNR and CDR2 FQNEAQ (reference sequence). The CDR3 DNA reads TGTGCCAGCAGTCGGGGGAGAGACCCCCCGGGGACCCAGTACTTC. This gives the protein CASSRGRDPPGTQYF.

The chain uses TRBV3-1 and TRBJ2-7; 9 bases fit TRBD1. The CDR3 consists of 15 residues. After removal of 4 bases from V and 3 bases from J, the junction contained 7 bases not matched to a gene. From germline, CDR1 is LGHDT and CDR2 YNNKEL (reference sequence). CDR3 DNA sequence: TGTGCCAGCAGCCGCACCGGGACAGGGTTCTACGAGCAGTACTTC. Amino acids: CASSRTGTGFYEQYF.

This clonotype was counted a single time. The V call is TRBV6-2 or TRBV6-3, the J call TRBJ2-1; perhaps TRBD2 as D (6 bases). The V gene lost 4 bases and the J gene lost 3 bases, with 10 bases spanning the gap. Germline V gives CDR1 MNHEY, CDR2 SVGEGT. CDR3 length: 14 residues. Here the CDR3 reads CASSWDGGYNEQFF. CDR3 DNA sequence: TGTGCCAGCAGTTGGGACGGGGGCTACAATGAGCAGTTCTTC.

The chain employs TRBV12-3 or TRBV12-4 and TRBJ2-1; TRBD1 might be the D (6 bases). This CDR3 contains 13 residues. V was cut by 1 base and J by 8 bases, with 9 bases left in between. The CDR3 sequence: CASSLDRDDEQFF. The CDR3 region has the DNA TGTGCCAGCAGTTTAGACAGGGATGATGAGCAGTTCTTC.

The chain combines TRBV29-1 with TRBJ2-1; 7 bases map to TRBD1. This CDR3 comprises 14 residues. The V gene's germline CDR1 is SQVTM and CDR2 ANQGSEA. The trim removed 6 bases at V and 4 bases at J, leaving 9 bases unmatched. Written as DNA, the CDR3 is TGCAGCGTGCGAAAGGGGGACAGATACAATGAGCAGTTCTTC. This codes for CSVRKGDRYNEQFF.

The genes are TRBV24-1 and TRBJ2-3; TRBD2 might be the D (5 bases). The CDR3 is 19 amino acids. With 3 bases removed from V and 0 bases from J, the gap between germline ends came to 21 bases. Germline V gene data show CDR1 as KGHDR and CDR2 as SFDVKD. CDR3 residues: CATSDLAEASGGSTDTQYF. CDR3 DNA sequence: TGTGCCACCAGTGATCTCGCCGAGGCCAGCGGAGGTAGCACAGATACGCAGTATTTT.

The rearrangement uses TRBV12-3 or TRBV12-4 and TRBJ2-2; the D is unclear. Trimming pared 4 bases from V and 7 bases from J, leaving 4 bases between. The CDR3 totals 11 residues. The CDR3 reads CASSWVGELFF. Here the CDR3 DNA reads TGTGCCAGCAGTTGGGTCGGGGAGCTGTTTTTT.

This chain connects TRBV11-2 to TRBJ1-2; D unresolved. The V and J ends lost 4 bases and 2 bases respectively, with 14 bases between them. The V gene's germline CDR1 is SGHAT and CDR2 FQNNGV. The CDR3 is 15 amino acids. The CDR3 sequence: CASSSFESWNYGYTF. The CDR3 nucleotides read TGTGCCAGCAGCTCGTTTGAATCCTGGAACTATGGCTACACCTTC.

The J gene is TRBJ2-7, the V gene TRBV12-3 or TRBV12-4; TRBD2 might be the D (5 bases). Trimming pared 5 bases from V and 1 base from J, leaving 15 bases between. The CDR3 contains 15 residues. DNA for the CDR3: TGTGCCAGCAGTCCCCAGAGGGCAGGATCCTACGAGCAGTACTTC. Protein product: CASSPQRAGSYEQYF.

The V call is TRBV29-1, the J call TRBJ2-7, with TRBD1 as a possible D gene (5 bases). Trimming left V 4 bases short and J 0 bases short, with 7 bases between. The CDR3 covers 12 residues. CDR1 SQVTM and CDR2 ANQGSEA come from the germline V gene. The CDR3 coding sequence is TGCAGCGTTGCAGGGAACTCCTACGAGCAGTACTTC. Its translation is CSVAGNSYEQYF.

There are a few counts of this clonotype. The gene calls are TRBV12-3 or TRBV12-4 and TRBJ2-6, with 7 bases fitting TRBD1. The CDR3 runs to 17 residues. J gave up 4 bases and V 4 bases, and 10 bases lay outside the gene matches. CDR3 in amino acids: CASSSKTGVLGANVLTF. Written as DNA, the CDR3 is TGTGCCAGCAGTTCCAAAACAGGGGTTCTGGGGGCCAACGTCCTGACTTTC.

The chain carries TRBV15 and TRBJ2-7, with D possibly being TRBD1 or TRBD2 (6 bases each). This CDR3 is built from 14 residues. Germline V gene sequence: CDR1 LNHNV, CDR2 YYDKDF (reference sequence). Deletions cut 5 bases from V and 1 base from J, with 12 bases between. In DNA form, the CDR3 reads TGTGCCACCAGCTCGGGGGCTCAATCCTACGAGCAGTACTTC. Residues: CATSSGAQSYEQYF.

The V call is TRBV24-1, the J call TRBJ1-5; no firm D call. Germline V gene lookup returns CDR1 KGHDR and CDR2 SFDVKD. Trimming pared 9 bases from V and 5 bases from J, leaving 19 bases between. There are 15 residues in the CDR3. CDR3 residues: CATGSGPSADQPQHF. In nucleotides, the CDR3 is TGTGCCACCGGGAGCGGCCCCTCGGCCGATCAGCCCCAGCATTTT.

This chain links TRBV12-3 or TRBV12-4 with TRBJ1-3, with a weak D call TRBD1 (5 bases). CDR3 size: 16 residues. Between the trimmed V and J ends, which lost 7 bases and 0 bases, there was a span of 16 bases. In nucleotides, the CDR3 is TGTGCCAGCACCTCTTCCAGGGCTTCCTCTGGAAACACCATATATTTT. Translated: CASTSSRASSGNTIYF.

The sample holds a few counts of this clonotype. The CDR3 sequence: CASSLGASSRPPDTQYF. The CDR3 DNA is TGTGCCAGCAGTTTAGGGGCTAGCTCCAGACCCCCCGATACGCAGTATTTT. The chain uses TRBV28 and TRBJ2-3; the D call may be TRBD1 or TRBD2 (5 bases each). Trimming removed 2 bases at V and 6 bases at J, with 21 bases between. This CDR3 has 17 residues. Germline values: CDR1 MDHEN, CDR2 SYDVKM.

This clonotype was observed many times. The CDR3 protein is CASSQERVTGDLGNQPQHF. CDR3 DNA: TGCGCCAGCAGCCAAGAGCGGGTGACAGGGGATTTGGGCAATCAGCCCCAGCATTTT. The gene calls are TRBV4-1 and TRBJ1-5, with 8 nucleotides matching TRBD1. The CDR3 spans 19 residues. Looked up from germline, CDR1 is MGHRA and CDR2 is YSYEKL. With 0 bases clipped from V and 2 bases from J, the junction kept 12 bases outside the gene matches.

The chain joins TRBV9 to TRBJ1-4, with TRBD1 as a possible D gene (6 bases). Trimming took 0 bases from V and 7 from J, leaving 16 bases between them. From germline, CDR1 is SGDLS and CDR2 YYNGEE. CDR3 size: 16 residues. This chain's CDR3 is CASSVASGGGGEKLFF. CDR3 coding DNA: TGTGCCAGCAGCGTAGCGTCCGGAGGGGGTGGTGAAAAACTGTTTTTT.

The chain recombines TRBV5-6 with TRBJ1-5; D perhaps matches TRBD1 (5 bases). This CDR3 is 14 amino acids long. Germline V gives CDR1 SGHDT, CDR2 YYEEEE. Trimming shortened V by 0 bases and J by 5 bases, and 9 bases separated the two germline ends. CDR3 protein: CASSLAWGDQPQHF. In DNA, the CDR3 is TGTGCCAGCAGCTTGGCGTGGGGGGATCAGCCCCAGCATTTT.

The chain has TRBV12-3 or TRBV12-4 and TRBJ2-1, with D perhaps matching TRBD1 (6 bases). This CDR3 spans 14 amino acids. Trimming stripped 6 bases from V and 3 bases from J, with 12 bases between. CDR3 nucleotide sequence: TGTGCCAGCAGGACCGGGACAAACTACAATGAGCAGTTCTTC. Amino acid sequence: CASRTGTNYNEQFF.

The V gene is TRBV29-1, the J gene TRBJ2-1; 9 bases map to TRBD2. CDR3 length equals 17 residues. The germline V gene encodes CDR1 SQVTM and CDR2 ANQGSEA. Unmatched junction bases numbered 7, after V lost 1 base and J lost 0 bases. Written as DNA, the CDR3 is TGCAGCGTTGAAGGGTTAGCGGGGGATAGCTCCTACAATGAGCAGTTCTTC. Translation: CSVEGLAGDSSYNEQFF.

This clonotype was seen more than once but under ten times. This chain joins TRBV4-1 and TRBJ2-7; unclear D gene. CDR1 MGHRA and CDR2 YSYEKL come from the germline V gene. The CDR3 runs 13 residues. Trimming took 6 bases from V and 2 from J, leaving 11 bases between them. The CDR3 nucleotides are TGCGCCAGCAGTCGGACGGAGACCTACGAGCAGTACTTC. Protein sequence: CASSRTETYEQYF.